This TCR beta chain originates from a study of blood T cell repertoires in COVID-19. Overall study context: There were acute and convalescent COVID-19 samples, and they came from the United States, Italy and Spain. From T cells, B-cell-depleted T cells, or PBMCs came the material, which was cDNA or gDNA.

Seattle's enrolled individuals joined amid active infection and were then monitored longitudinally. In germline, CDR1 is MDHEN, CDR2 SYDVKM. The CDR3 is 15 amino acids. The V gene end was trimmed by 6 bases and the J gene end by 6 bases; junction bases not matched to a gene: 10. In the authors' workflow: Amplification with reference gene primers provided the estimates of nucleated cell counts. Only in-frame clones appear in the TCRdb table, and some are missing; sequencing was by immunoSEQ multiplex PCR. Clone size and V and J calls were adopted from that table, with D and trimming inferred from the DNA. The sample holds about 370,000 clones, about 89% seen once.

The sample was peripheral blood. V gene TRBV28 combines with J gene TRBJ1-5; 8 bases agree with TRBD1. This clonotype was obtained from a woman in her 30s with COVID-19, enrolled during active disease. CDR3 amino acids: CASRSPTGAGQPQHF. The CDR3 bases are TGTGCCAGCAGGTCCCCGACAGGGGCGGGTCAGCCCCAGCATTTT.